This passage covers 14 T cell receptor beta chains from one sample sequenced in a study of cytomegalovirus exposure and HLA in healthy donors. This PCR relied on a set of 60 Vbeta primers and 13 Jbeta primers. Repertoires were generated with immunoSEQ multiplex PCR, while TCRdb's copy carries only in-frame clones and drops some. Of under 170,000 clones listed, 70% to 80% are singletons. Sequenced: PBMCs. All receptors derive from a human donor in good health.

V gene TRBV30 combines with J gene TRBJ2-5; 11 bases are shared with TRBD2. In germline, CDR1 is GTSNPN, CDR2 SVGIG (reference sequence). V was pared by 2 bases and J by 2 bases, with 4 bases of the junction left unmatched. The CDR3 totals 15 residues. The CDR3 loop is CAWSPGLAEQETQYF. Written as DNA, the CDR3 is TGTGCCTGGAGTCCGGGACTAGCGGAACAAGAGACCCAGTACTTC.

The chain recombines TRBV30 with TRBJ1-4; 7 nucleotides line up with TRBD1. Trimming at V came to 1 base and at J to 7 bases, leaving 6 bases not matched to a gene. CDR3 length: 14 residues. In germline, CDR1 is GTSNPN, CDR2 SVGIG (reference sequence). The CDR3 loop is CAWSDDRVREKLFF. The CDR3 DNA sequence: TGTGCCTGGAGTGACGACAGGGTGCGTGAAAAACTGTTTTTT.

This clone was seen more than once but under ten times. This sequence joins TRBV28 and TRBJ2-7, with 7 nucleotides matching TRBD2. Germline-derived CDR1 and CDR2 are MDHEN and SYDVKM. This CDR3 spans 13 amino acids. With 5 bases clipped from V and 4 bases from J, the junction kept 5 bases outside the gene matches. The CDR3 sequence is CASSPRTSYEQYF. DNA for the CDR3: TGTGCCAGCAGTCCGAGGACTAGTTACGAGCAGTACTTC. Combining the CDR3 with reference TRBV28 and TRBJ2-7 gives the whole variable domain DVKVTQSSRYLVKRTGEKVFLECVQDMDHENMFWYRQDPGLGLRLIYFSYDVKMKEKGDIPEGYSVSREKKERFSLILESASTNQTSMYLCASSPRTSYEQYFGPGTRLTVT.

This chain links TRBV2 with TRBJ1-6; 8 bases are shared with TRBD1. The CDR3 is 16 residues long. Germline values: CDR1 SNHLY, CDR2 FYNNEI. J was trimmed by 6 bases and V by 8 bases; bases with no gene match: 12. This CDR3 is CASASGGTGGNSPLHF. Here the CDR3 DNA reads TGTGCCAGCGCCAGTGGAGGGACAGGAGGTAATTCACCCCTCCACTTT.

There are a few counts of this clone. This chain uses TRBV5-1 with TRBJ2-7; D might be TRBD1 (6 bases). V was cut by 0 bases and J by 2 bases, with 12 bases left in between. From germline, CDR1 is SGHRS and CDR2 YFSETQ. This CDR3 is 15 amino acids long. For the CDR3, the DNA is TGCGCCAGCAGCTTGGGGCCAGGGGTCGCCTACGAGCAGTACTTC. This encodes CASSLGPGVAYEQYF.

J is TRBJ1-2 and V is TRBV9, with 8 positions matching TRBD1. CDR3 length: 17 amino acids. V was pared by 3 bases and J by 0 bases, with 10 bases of the junction left unmatched. The germline V gene encodes CDR1 SGDLS and CDR2 YYNGEE. The CDR3 nucleotides are TGTGCCAGCAGCGCACAGGACAGGGTTTTAGCTAACTATGGCTACACCTTC. It codes for CASSAQDRVLANYGYTF.

Turning to this clone: This CDR3 is also generated by other DNA sequences in the sample. This sequence joins TRBV30 and TRBJ2-7; D gene unclear. Germline values: CDR1 GTSNPN, CDR2 SVGIG (reference sequence). The CDR3 loop spans 11 amino acids. The V and J ends lost 2 bases and 1 base respectively, with 3 bases between them. CDR3 sequence reads: CAWSLSYEQYF. Here the CDR3 DNA reads TGTGCCTGGAGTTTATCCTACGAGCAGTACTTC.

This sequence joins TRBV5-1 and TRBJ2-3, with TRBD2 matching over 11 bases. In germline, CDR1 is SGHRS, CDR2 YFSETQ. V shed 4 bases and J 0 bases; nucleotides not matched to a gene: 10. The CDR3 contains 18 residues. The chain's CDR3 is CASSTSGTSGLSTDTQYF. CDR3 DNA sequence: TGCGCCAGCAGCACCTCCGGGACTAGCGGTTTAAGCACAGATACGCAGTATTTT.

This clone was counted once. V usage is TRBV14 and J usage is TRBJ1-4; 9 bases agree with TRBD1. Germline-derived CDR1 and CDR2 are SGHDN and FVKESK. V dropped 3 bases and J dropped 4; count of bases not matched to a gene: 3. The CDR3 has 15 residues. The CDR3 spells CASSQTTGGNEKLFF. The CDR3 nucleotides read TGTGCCAGCAGCCAGACGACAGGGGGTAATGAAAAACTGTTTTTT.

V usage is TRBV6-6 and J usage is TRBJ2-5, with TRBD1 matching 7 bases. The DNA end favors TRBJ2-7, so the J call may be wrong. From germline, CDR1 is MNHNY and CDR2 SVGAGI (reference sequence). This CDR3 spans 14 amino acids. Written as DNA, the CDR3 is TGTGCCAGCAGTAGGGACAGCCGAGTCTACGAGCAGTACTTC. Protein: CASSRDSRVYEQYF.

This sequence joins TRBV5-1 and TRBJ2-2; D not certain. CDR1 is SGHRS, CDR2 YFSETQ, per germline. Deletions cut 1 base from V and 0 bases from J, with 10 bases between. CDR3 length equals 16 residues. CDR3: CASSLYIWSNTGELFF. Here the CDR3 DNA reads TGCGCCAGCAGCTTGTACATATGGTCGAACACCGGGGAGCTGTTTTTT.

The gene calls are TRBV9 and TRBJ2-1, with 10 bases that match TRBD2. The CDR3 consists of 15 residues. The V segment lost 3 bases and the J segment 6 bases; nucleotides outside the gene matches: 6. Germline V gene lookup returns CDR1 SGDLS and CDR2 YYNGEE. Written as DNA, the CDR3 is TGTGCCAGCAGCGAGGCGGGGACTAGCGTCAATGAGCAGTTCTTC. It translates to CASSEAGTSVNEQFF.

The chain joins TRBV10-3 to TRBJ1-2; 8 bases align to TRBD1. V gave up 0 bases and J gave up 3 bases; unmatched junction bases: 12. The CDR3 length is 18 residues. Germline V lookup: CDR1 ENHRY, CDR2 SYGVKD. CDR3 sequence: CAISESRLTGVRDYGYTF. The DNA of the CDR3 is TGTGCCATCAGTGAGTCGCGCCTGACAGGGGTTAGGGACTATGGCTACACCTTC.

This clone was counted between two and nine times. The chain combines TRBV6-1 with TRBJ2-7; TRBD1 matches 8 bases. J was trimmed by 6 bases and V by 5 bases; bases with no gene match: 9. Germline V gene lookup returns CDR1 MNHNS and CDR2 SASEGT. This CDR3 is built from 14 residues. The CDR3 reads CASSIQGASSEQYF. DNA for the CDR3: TGTGCCAGCAGTATTCAGGGGGCTTCTTCCGAGCAGTACTTC.